A selection of T cell receptor beta chains follows, all from one sample in a study of post-analysis software for immune sequencing data. Each CDR3 protein is one row after TCRdb ran MiXCR on the PCR reads. Here the sample spans 150,000 to 200,000 distinct CDR3 sequences, 30% being singletons. The sample comprised blood. These receptors all stem from a girl aged 10-17 years with multiple sclerosis. Each CDR3 is given with its conserved first and last residue. Fields, in order: clone size, J gene, D gene, V gene, CDR3 protein, CDR3 DNA. A D gene is named only where the DNA matches it firmly. Not every row has a clone size; where given, it reads once, few, many or a size class.

size: -; J: TRBJ2-1; D: -; V: TRBV27; CDR3: CASSVGDGFYNEQFF; DNA: TGTGCCAGCAGCGTAGGAGACGGGTTCTACAATGAGCAGTTCTTC
size: many; J: TRBJ1-1; D: TRBD1; V: TRBV4-2; CDR3: CASSQEVSGQLNTEAFF; DNA: TGTGCCAGCAGCCAAGAGGTTTCGGGACAGTTGAACACTGAAGCTTTCTTT
size: -; J: TRBJ1-2; D: TRBD1; V: TRBV7-2; CDR3: CASSPSLDRDYGYTF; DNA: TGTGCCAGCAGCCCCAGCTTGGACAGGGATTATGGCTACACCTTC
size: many; J: TRBJ2-1; D: -; V: TRBV10-3; CDR3: CAISDRLEQFF; DNA: TGTGCCATCAGCGACCGACTAGAGCAGTTCTTC
size: -; J: TRBJ2-1; D: TRBD2; V: TRBV5-1; CDR3: CASSFGTSGRSSYNEQFF; DNA: TGCGCCAGCAGCTTCGGGACTAGCGGCCGGAGCTCCTACAATGAGCAGTTCTTC
size: -; J: TRBJ2-3; D: -; V: TRBV18; CDR3: CASSPEASTDTQYF; DNA: TGTGCCAGCTCACCTGAGGCTTCCACAGATACGCAGTATTTT
size: few; J: TRBJ2-1; D: TRBD1; V: TRBV28; CDR3: CASSLLDRQDEQFF; DNA: TGTGCCAGCAGTTTATTGGACAGGCAGGATGAGCAGTTCTTC
size: many; J: TRBJ2-3; D: -; V: TRBV20-1; CDR3: CSAQPSGFSTDTQYF; DNA: TGCAGTGCTCAACCATCCGGATTTAGCACAGATACGCAGTATTTT
size: -; J: TRBJ2-5; D: -; V: TRBV4-1; CDR3: CASSQYFGEQYF; DNA: TGCGCCAGCAGCCAATATTTCGGTGAGCAGTACTTC
size: many; J: TRBJ2-3; D: -; V: TRBV19; CDR3: CASRRGLDTQYF; DNA: TGTGCCAGTCGAAGAGGGTTGGATACGCAGTATTTT
size: many; J: TRBJ2-7; D: -; V: TRBV3-1; CDR3: CASSQARVGSYEQYF; DNA: TGTGCCAGCAGCCAAGCTAGGGTTGGGTCCTACGAGCAGTACTTC
size: few; J: TRBJ1-1; D: TRBD1; V: TRBV19; CDR3: CASGQGMNTEAFF; DNA: TGTGCCAGTGGACAGGGGATGAACACTGAAGCTTTCTTT
size: many; J: TRBJ2-1; D: TRBD2; V: TRBV10-1; CDR3: CASTLAGDSYNEQFF; DNA: TGCGCCAGCACCCTAGCGGGAGACTCCTACAATGAGCAGTTCTTC
size: -; J: TRBJ2-7; D: -; V: TRBV5-1; CDR3: CASSLEGTASYEQYF; DNA: TGCGCCAGCAGCTTGGAAGGGACGGCTTCCTACGAGCAGTACTTC
size: -; J: TRBJ1-5; D: -; V: TRBV2; CDR3: CASKTQPRENQPQHF; DNA: TGTGCCAGCAAAACTCAACCACGAGAGAATCAGCCCCAGCATTTT
size: -; J: TRBJ2-1; D: -; V: TRBV13; CDR3: CASTRISGRAPPNYNEQFF; DNA: TGTGCCAGTACACGAATTAGCGGCCGGGCCCCGCCCAACTACAATGAGCAGTTCTTC
size: -; J: TRBJ1-5; D: -; V: TRBV10-3; CDR3: CAISGQVGDQPQHF; DNA: TGTGCCATCAGTGGGCAGGTCGGGGATCAGCCCCAGCATTTT
size: many; J: TRBJ1-4; D: -; V: TRBV27; CDR3: CASSLSLMAGTELFF; DNA: TGTGCCAGCAGTTTATCCCTGATGGCAGGCACTGAACTGTTTTTT
size: -; J: TRBJ2-4; D: -; V: TRBV25-1; CDR3: CASSDRSGLIQYF; DNA: TGTGCCAGCAGTGATCGGTCGGGTCTAATTCAGTACTTC
size: many; J: TRBJ1-2; D: -; V: TRBV7-9; CDR3: CASSGGEDGYTF; DNA: TGTGCCAGCAGCGGCGGAGAGGATGGCTACACCTTC
size: many; J: TRBJ2-1; D: -; V: TRBV6-1; CDR3: CAIQGDGYNEQFF; DNA: TGTGCCATCCAAGGAGACGGGTACAATGAGCAGTTCTTC
size: -; J: TRBJ2-1; D: -; V: TRBV5-1; CDR3: CACTDGGSYNEQFF; DNA: TGCGCCTGCACCGACGGAGGGTCCTACAATGAGCAGTTCTTC
size: few; J: TRBJ1-4; D: -; V: TRBV5-1; CDR3: CASSLGQGSRTNEKLFF; DNA: TGCGCCAGCAGCTTGGGTCAGGGATCGAGGACTAATGAAAAACTGTTTTTT
size: many; J: TRBJ2-7; D: TRBD2; V: TRBV29-1; CDR3: CSIWGASGNLGGEQYF; DNA: TGCAGCATCTGGGGAGCTAGCGGAAATCTTGGGGGCGAGCAGTACTTC
size: -; J: TRBJ2-3; D: -; V: TRBV7-3; CDR3: CASSLGGGGTDTQYF; DNA: TGTGCCAGCAGCCTAGGGGGCGGGGGCACAGATACGCAGTATTTT
size: many; J: TRBJ2-1; D: -; V: TRBV6-5; CDR3: CASSYGDFRYNEQFF; DNA: TGTGCCAGCAGTTACGGGGACTTTCGCTACAATGAGCAGTTCTTC
size: many; J: TRBJ2-1; D: -; V: TRBV4-2; CDR3: CASSPEEGTYNEQFF; DNA: TGTGCCAGCAGCCCGGAGGAGGGTACCTACAATGAGCAGTTCTTC
size: -; J: TRBJ2-3; D: -; V: TRBV20-1; CDR3: CSARDISTDTQYF; DNA: TGCAGTGCTAGAGACATAAGCACAGATACGCAGTATTTT
size: few; J: TRBJ2-7; D: -; V: TRBV7-9; CDR3: CASSLLEWQYF; DNA: TGTGCCAGCAGCTTACTGGAATGGCAGTACTTC